This TCR beta chain was identified in a study of beta chain features in type 1 diabetes. Reverse transcription of all isolated RNA meant that expressed TCRB transcripts were sequenced. Clones were sequenced by immunoSEQ multiplex PCR, and TCRdb holds only the in-frame ones, with some missing. Found here are roughly 130,000 clones, 9.2% of them singletons; the top ten hold roughly 0.7%. This clone has more than one count but fewer than ten. V lost 7 bases, J lost 1 base, and 11 bases lay in between. The CDR3 consists of 13 residues. CDR1 and CDR2 (germline): SQVTM, ANQGSEA. V is TRBV29-1 and J is TRBJ2-4; a possible D gene is TRBD2 (6 bases). The receptor was isolated from a man aged 18 to 29 in good health. What was sequenced was central memory CD4+ T cells from blood. The CDR3 loop reads CSGRVFAKNIQYF. CDR3 DNA: TGCAGCGGGAGGGTATTCGCCAAAAACATTCAGTACTTC.